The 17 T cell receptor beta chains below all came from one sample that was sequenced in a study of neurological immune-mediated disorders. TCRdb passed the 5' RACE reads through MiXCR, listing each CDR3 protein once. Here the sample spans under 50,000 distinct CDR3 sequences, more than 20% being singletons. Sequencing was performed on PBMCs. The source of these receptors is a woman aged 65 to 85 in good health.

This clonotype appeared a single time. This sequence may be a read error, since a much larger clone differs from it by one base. CDR3 protein: CRVGQWETDTQYF. DNA of the CDR3: TGCAGAGTTGGACAGTGGGAAACAGATACGCAGTATTTT. The chain has TRBV20-1 and TRBJ2-3; perhaps TRBD1 as D (6 bases). CDR3 length: 13 residues. Germline V gives CDR1 DFQATT, CDR2 SNEGSKA (reference sequence).

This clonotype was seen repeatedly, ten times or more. The DNA for the CDR3 is TGCGCCAGCAGCCAGGGGACAGGGGGAGATACCGGGGAGCTGTTTTTT. This codes for CASSQGTGGDTGELFF. The chain joins TRBV5-1 to TRBJ2-2; 11 positions match TRBD1. The CDR3 contains 16 residues. Germline V lookup: CDR1 SGHRS, CDR2 YFSETQ. V shed 4 bases, J shed 5 bases, and the junction held 7 bases outside the gene matches.

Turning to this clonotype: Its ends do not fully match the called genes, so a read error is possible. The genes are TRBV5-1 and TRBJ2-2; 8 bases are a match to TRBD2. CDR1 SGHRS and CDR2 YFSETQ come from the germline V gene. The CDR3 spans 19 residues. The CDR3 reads CASSSNRLASLSGTGDLFF. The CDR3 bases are TGCGCCAGCAGCTCGAACAGACTAGCGTCTCTGTCGGGCACCGGGGATCTGTTTTTT.

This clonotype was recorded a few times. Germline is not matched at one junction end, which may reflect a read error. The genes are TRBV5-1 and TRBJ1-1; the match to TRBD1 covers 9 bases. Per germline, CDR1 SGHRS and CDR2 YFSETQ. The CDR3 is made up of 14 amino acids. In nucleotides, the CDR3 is TGCGCCAGCAGTGAACAGGGGGCTTCAACTGAAGCCTTCTTT. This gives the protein CASSEQGASTEAFF.

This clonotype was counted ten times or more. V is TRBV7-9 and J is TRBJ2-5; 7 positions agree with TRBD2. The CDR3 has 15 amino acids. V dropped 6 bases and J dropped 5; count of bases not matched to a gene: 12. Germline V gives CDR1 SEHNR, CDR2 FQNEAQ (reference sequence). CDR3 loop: CASRGVERDIETQYF. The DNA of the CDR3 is TGTGCCAGCAGGGGCGTGGAGCGGGATATCGAGACCCAGTACTTC.

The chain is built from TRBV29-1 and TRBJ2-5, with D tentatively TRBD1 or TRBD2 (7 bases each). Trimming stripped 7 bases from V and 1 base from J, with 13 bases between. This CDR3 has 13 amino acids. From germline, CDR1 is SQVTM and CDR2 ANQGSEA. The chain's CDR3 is CSAAGQFQETQYF. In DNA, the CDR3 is TGCAGCGCAGCGGGACAGTTCCAAGAGACCCAGTACTTC.

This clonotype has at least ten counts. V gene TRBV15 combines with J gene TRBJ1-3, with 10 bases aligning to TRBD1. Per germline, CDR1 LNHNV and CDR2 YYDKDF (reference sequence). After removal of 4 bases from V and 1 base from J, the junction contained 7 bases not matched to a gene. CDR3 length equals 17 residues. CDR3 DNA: TGTGCCACCAGCACCCCGGGACAGGGGTTTTCTGGAAACACCATATATTTT. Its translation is CATSTPGQGFSGNTIYF.

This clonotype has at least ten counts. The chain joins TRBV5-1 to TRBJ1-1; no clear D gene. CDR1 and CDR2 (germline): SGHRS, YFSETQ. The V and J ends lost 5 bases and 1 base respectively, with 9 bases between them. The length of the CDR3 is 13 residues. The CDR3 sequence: CASSHPSNTEAFF. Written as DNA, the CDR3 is TGCGCCAGCAGTCACCCATCGAACACTGAAGCTTTCTTT. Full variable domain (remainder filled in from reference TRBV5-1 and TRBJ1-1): KAGVTQTPRYLIKTRGQQVTLSCSPISGHRSVSWYQQTPGQGLQFLFEYFSETQRNKGNFPGRFSGRQFSNSRSEMNVSTLELGDSALYLCASSHPSNTEAFFGQGTRLTVV.

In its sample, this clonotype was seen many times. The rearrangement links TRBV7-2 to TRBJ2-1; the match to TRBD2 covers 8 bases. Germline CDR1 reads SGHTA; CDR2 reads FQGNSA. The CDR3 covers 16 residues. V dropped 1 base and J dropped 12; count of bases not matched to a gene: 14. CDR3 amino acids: CASSLVGGSGSIGQFF. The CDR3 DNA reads TGTGCCAGCAGCTTAGTAGGAGGGAGCGGGAGTATCGGGCAGTTCTTC.

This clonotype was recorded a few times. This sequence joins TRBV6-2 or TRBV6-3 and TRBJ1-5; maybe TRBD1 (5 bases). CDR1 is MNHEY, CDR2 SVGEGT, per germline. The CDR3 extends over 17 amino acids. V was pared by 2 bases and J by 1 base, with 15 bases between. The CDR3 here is CASSYGRQRGSNQPQHF. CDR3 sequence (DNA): TGTGCCAGCAGTTACGGGAGACAGCGCGGGAGCAATCAGCCCCAGCATTTT.

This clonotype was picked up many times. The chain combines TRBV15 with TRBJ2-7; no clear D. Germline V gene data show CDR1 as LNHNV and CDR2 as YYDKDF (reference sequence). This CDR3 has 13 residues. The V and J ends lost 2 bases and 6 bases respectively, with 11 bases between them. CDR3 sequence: CATSRKLESEQYF. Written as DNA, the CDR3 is TGTGCCACCAGCAGAAAATTGGAATCCGAGCAGTACTTC. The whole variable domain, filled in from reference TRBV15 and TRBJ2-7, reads DAMVIQNPRYQVTQFGKPVTLSCSQTLNHNVMYWYQQKSSQAPKLLFHYYDKDFNNEADTPDNFQSRRPNTSFCFLDIRSPGLGDTAMYLCATSRKLESEQYFGPGTRLTVT.

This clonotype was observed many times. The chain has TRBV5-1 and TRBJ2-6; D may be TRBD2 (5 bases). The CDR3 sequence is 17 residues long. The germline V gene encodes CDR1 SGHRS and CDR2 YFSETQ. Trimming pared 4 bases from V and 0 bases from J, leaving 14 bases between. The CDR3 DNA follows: TGCGCCAGCAGCACTAATACGGGGTCCTCTGGGGCCAACGTCCTGACTTTC. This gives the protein CASSTNTGSSGANVLTF.

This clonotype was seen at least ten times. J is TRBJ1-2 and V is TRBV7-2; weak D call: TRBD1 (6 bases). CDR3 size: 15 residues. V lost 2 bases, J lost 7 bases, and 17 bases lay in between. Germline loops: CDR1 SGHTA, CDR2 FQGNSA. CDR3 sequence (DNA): TGTGCCAGCAGCTTATTGCGCTCGGCAGGGGCTGGCTACACCTTC. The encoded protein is CASSLLRSAGAGYTF.

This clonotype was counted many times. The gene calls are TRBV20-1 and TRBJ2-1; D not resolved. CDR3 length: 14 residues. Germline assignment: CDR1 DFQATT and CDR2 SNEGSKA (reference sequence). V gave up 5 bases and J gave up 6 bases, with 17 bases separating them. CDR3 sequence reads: CSAEPGPRTNEQFF. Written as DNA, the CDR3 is TGCAGTGCTGAACCGGGCCCTCGGACCAATGAGCAGTTCTTC.

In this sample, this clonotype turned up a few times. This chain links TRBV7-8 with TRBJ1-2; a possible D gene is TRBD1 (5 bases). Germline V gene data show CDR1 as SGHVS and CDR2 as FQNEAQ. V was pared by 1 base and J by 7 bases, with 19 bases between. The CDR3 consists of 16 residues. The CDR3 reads CASSLEGAAEGFGYTF. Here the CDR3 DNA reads TGTGCCAGCAGCTTAGAAGGGGCAGCCGAGGGGTTTGGCTACACCTTC.

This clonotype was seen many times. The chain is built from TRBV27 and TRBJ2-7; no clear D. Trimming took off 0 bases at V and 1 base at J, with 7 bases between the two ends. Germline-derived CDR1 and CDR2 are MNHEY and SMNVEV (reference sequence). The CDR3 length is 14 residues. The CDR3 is CASSLSLGSYEQYF. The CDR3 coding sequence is TGTGCCAGCAGTTTATCTCTGGGTTCCTACGAGCAGTACTTC.

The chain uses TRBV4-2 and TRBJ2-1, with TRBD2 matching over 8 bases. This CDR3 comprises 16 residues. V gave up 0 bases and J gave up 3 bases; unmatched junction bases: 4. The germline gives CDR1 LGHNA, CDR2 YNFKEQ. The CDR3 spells CASSQDQREFYNEQFF. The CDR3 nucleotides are TGTGCCAGCAGCCAAGATCAGCGGGAGTTCTACAATGAGCAGTTCTTC.